Shown below are 32 T cell receptor beta chains from a single sample sequenced in a study of shared clonotypes between healthy human individuals. Generated by immunoSEQ multiplex PCR, the TCRdb table keeps only in-frame clones and is missing some. The sample holds 600,000 to 750,000 clones; 55% to 80% are singletons and the top ten take approximately 1.7%. Sequenced material: memory CD4+ T cells sorted from blood. Subset noted: CD45RA-negative fraction. The receptors were sampled from a woman in her 30s in good health.

This clone was seen a handful of times. V gene TRBV5-4 combines with J gene TRBJ1-2; 8 nucleotides align to TRBD1. The CDR3 has 12 amino acids. The germline V gene encodes CDR1 SGHNT and CDR2 YYREEE (reference sequence). V gave up 4 bases and J gave up 10 bases; unmatched junction bases: 6. The CDR3 sequence is CASSTGQANYTF. CDR3 DNA sequence: TGTGCCAGCAGCACGGGACAGGCCAACTACACCTTC. Filled out from reference TRBV5-4 and TRBJ1-2, the complete variable domain reads ETGVTQSPTHLIKTRGQQVTLRCSSQSGHNTVSWYQQALGQGPQFIFQYYREEENGRGNFPPRFSGLQFPNYSSELNVNALELDDSALYLCASSTGQANYTFGSGTRLTVV.

The gene calls are TRBV5-1 and TRBJ2-7; D possibly corresponds to TRBD2 (5 bases). Germline-derived CDR1 and CDR2 are SGHRS and YFSETQ. The V gene lost 2 bases and the J gene lost 6 bases, with 15 bases spanning the gap. This CDR3 comprises 14 residues. The chain's CDR3 is CASSFSGAPGEQYF. For the CDR3, the DNA is TGCGCCAGCAGCTTCAGCGGTGCACCGGGCGAGCAGTACTTC.

This chain connects TRBV4-1 to TRBJ2-7; D is ambiguous. The germline gives CDR1 MGHRA, CDR2 YSYEKL. V was trimmed by 3 bases and J by 0 bases, leaving 15 bases between them. The CDR3 is 16 residues long. The CDR3 loop is CASSQISVVGSYEQYF. CDR3 sequence (DNA): TGCGCCAGCAGCCAGATTAGTGTAGTGGGCTCCTACGAGCAGTACTTC.

This clone was seen ten or more times. This chain connects TRBV11-2 to TRBJ1-5; no clear D gene. CDR3 length: 13 residues. The ends were cut back, 2 bases at V and 3 bases at J, with 5 bases in the middle. The germline CDR1 and CDR2 sequences are SGHAT and FQNNGV. DNA for the CDR3: TGTGCCAGCAGCTTACGGTACAATCAGCCCCAGCATTTT. Translating gives CASSLRYNQPQHF.

A note on this clone: Other DNA variants within this sample encode the same CDR3. This chain connects TRBV5-1 to TRBJ1-1; 10 nucleotides align to TRBD1. CDR1 and CDR2 from the germline V gene are SGHRS and YFSETQ. CDR3 length: 15 amino acids. The trim removed 3 bases at V and 2 bases at J, leaving 4 bases unmatched. CDR3 DNA: TGCGCCAGCAGCTACCGGACAGGGGGAAACACTGAAGCTTTCTTT. This translates into CASSYRTGGNTEAFF.

Note on this clone: This specimen includes other DNA sequences encoding the same CDR3. The genes are TRBV18 and TRBJ2-7; 10 nucleotides agree with TRBD2. The germline CDR1 and CDR2 sequences are KGHSH and LQKENI. The CDR3 has 14 amino acids. V dropped 2 bases and J dropped 5; count of bases not matched to a gene: 3. The CDR3, as DNA: TGTGCCAGCTCACCAGGCCTAGCGGGAGACGAGCAGTACTTC. Protein product: CASSPGLAGDEQYF.

V is TRBV9 and J is TRBJ2-6, with D hard to call. Trimming took off 3 bases at V and 0 bases at J, with 19 bases between the two ends. CDR3 size: 19 residues. Germline V lookup: CDR1 SGDLS, CDR2 YYNGEE. The CDR3 DNA reads as TGTGCCAGCAGCGACAGCCCTGATAGCCCAATCTCTGGGGCCAACGTCCTGACTTTC. Its translation is CASSDSPDSPISGANVLTF.

This clone has only a few counts. The V gene is TRBV4-2, the J gene TRBJ2-5, with a weak D call TRBD1 (6 bases). The CDR3 has 14 residues. CDR1 is LGHNA and CDR2 is YNFKEQ in the germline V gene. Trimming pared 3 bases from V and 1 base from J, leaving 9 bases between. CDR3 bases: TGTGCCAGCAGCCAGGACAGCATCCAAGAGACCCAGTACTTC. It specifies CASSQDSIQETQYF.

With regard to this clone: This may be a read error: a much more frequent sequence differs by one nucleotide. This chain connects TRBV11-2 to TRBJ1-1; the match to TRBD1 covers 8 bases. J lost 3 bases, V lost 4 bases, and 1 base had no gene match. CDR1 and CDR2 (germline): SGHAT, FQNNGV. The CDR3 runs to 13 residues. The CDR3 bases are TGTGCCAGCAGCTCGACAGGGGACACTGAAGCTTTCTTT. Its translation is CASSSTGDTEAFF.

This clone was observed a few times. The rearrangement joins TRBV5-4 to TRBJ1-2; D is uncertain. CDR3 size: 14 residues. The V gene lost 2 bases and the J gene lost 4 bases, with 12 bases spanning the gap. Germline V lookup: CDR1 SGHNT, CDR2 YYREEE (reference sequence). As DNA, the CDR3 is TGTGCCAGCAGCTTAATGGACTTCAGCTATGGCTACACCTTC. The encoded protein is CASSLMDFSYGYTF.

The chain has TRBV7-9 and TRBJ2-3; D might be TRBD1 or TRBD2, each matching 5 bases. Trimming stripped 1 base from V and 3 bases from J, with 14 bases between. The CDR3 has 16 residues. CDR1 is SEHNR, CDR2 FQNEAQ, per germline (reference sequence). For the CDR3, the DNA is TGTGCCAGCAGCTTAGTCCCGGGGCTGGGAACAGATACGCAGTATTTT. Its translation is CASSLVPGLGTDTQYF.

The rearrangement links TRBV7-6 to TRBJ2-1; possible D gene TRBD2, 5 bases. Per the germline V gene, CDR1 is SGHVS and CDR2 is FNYEAQ. The CDR3 consists of 14 residues. Between the trimmed V and J ends, which lost 2 bases and 10 bases, there was a span of 15 bases. CDR3 residues: CASSLYPWTPEQFF. The CDR3 region has the DNA TGTGCCAGCAGCTTATATCCGTGGACTCCGGAGCAGTTCTTC.

Points on this clone: Other DNA sequences in this specimen translate into the identical CDR3. The chain uses TRBV25-1 and TRBJ1-1; D uncertain. CDR1 and CDR2 from the germline V gene are MGHDK and SYGVNS. The CDR3 is 14 residues long. The V gene lost 9 bases and the J gene lost 3 bases, with 17 bases spanning the gap. The CDR3 DNA reads as TGTGCCAGTAGTCTTACCGTGGTGGACACTGAAGCTTTCTTT. This codes for CASSLTVVDTEAFF.

The chain combines TRBV6-6 with TRBJ2-7, with D perhaps TRBD1 or TRBD2 (6 bases each). This CDR3 has 16 residues. Trimming took 0 bases from V and 6 from J, leaving 18 bases between them. The germline gives CDR1 MNHNY, CDR2 SVGAGI (reference sequence). In DNA, the CDR3 is TGTGCCAGCAGTTACTCTTGGGGGGCCACGTCTGGCGAGCAGTACTTC. This translates into CASSYSWGATSGEQYF.

The chain combines TRBV6-5 with TRBJ2-7; 7 bases match TRBD1. Germline V lookup: CDR1 MNHEY, CDR2 SVGAGI. Germline trimming cut 4 bases from V and 6 bases from J; bases unmatched to any gene: 15. The CDR3 extends over 16 amino acids. The CDR3 region is CASSSVALREGAEQYF. For the CDR3, the DNA is TGTGCCAGCAGTTCGGTAGCGCTGAGAGAGGGGGCCGAGCAGTACTTC.

In the case of this clone: It may be a read error: a sequence one base away is much more abundant. J is TRBJ1-2 and V is TRBV28; possibly TRBD1 for D (5 bases). CDR1 is MDHEN and CDR2 is SYDVKM in the germline V gene. CDR3 length: 12 residues. The CDR3 here is CAISLSQAGKTF. The CDR3 DNA follows: TGTGCCATCAGTTTAAGCCAGGCAGGGAAGACCTTC.

Only one count was recorded for this clone. This CDR3 is CASSCLECETQYF. CDR3 in DNA: TGTGCCAGCAGCTGCCTAGAATGTGAGACCCAGTACTTC. The chain links TRBV28 to TRBJ2-5, with no clear D. Deletions cut 6 bases from V and 5 bases from J, with 13 bases between. Per the germline V gene, CDR1 is MDHEN and CDR2 is SYDVKM. CDR3 size: 13 residues. Based on the CDR3 plus reference TRBV28 and TRBJ2-5, the full variable domain is DVKVTQSSRYLVKRTGEKVFLECVQDMDHENMFWYRQDPGLGLRLIYFSYDVKMKEKGDIPEGYSVSREKKERFSLILESASTNQTSMYLCASSCLECETQYFGPGTRLLVL.

The V call is TRBV7-9, the J call TRBJ1-4; possible D gene TRBD1, 5 bases. Trimming shortened V by 7 bases and J by 2 bases, and 20 bases separated the two germline ends. The CDR3 extends over 17 amino acids. CDR1 is SEHNR and CDR2 is FQNEAQ in the germline V gene (reference sequence). The CDR3, as DNA: TGTGCCAGCAAGAGTTGGGGCAAAAGGCGTACTAATGAAAAACTGTTTTTT. It translates to CASKSWGKRRTNEKLFF.

This clone was seen once. This chain joins TRBV11-2 and TRBJ2-3, with TRBD2 matching over 14 bases. This CDR3 has 16 residues. Per the germline V gene, CDR1 is SGHAT and CDR2 is FQNNGV. J was trimmed by 4 bases and V by 7 bases; bases with no gene match: 7. This CDR3 is CASTPGLAGAPDTQYF. CDR3 nucleotide sequence: TGTGCCAGCACCCCGGGACTAGCGGGAGCCCCAGATACGCAGTATTTT.

J is TRBJ2-2 and V is TRBV27; 10 bases agree with TRBD2. Germline V gene sequence: CDR1 MNHEY, CDR2 SMNVEV (reference sequence). Trimming took 5 bases from V and 7 from J; bases not matched to a gene: 4. The CDR3 has 14 amino acids. In nucleotides, the CDR3 is TGTGCCAGCAGTCCTAGCGGGAGTGGCGGGGAGCTGTTTTTT. Translating it yields CASSPSGSGGELFF.

V is TRBV4-1 and J is TRBJ2-4, with a tentative D call TRBD1 (6 bases). The germline CDR1 and CDR2 sequences are MGHRA and YSYEKL. There are 15 residues in the CDR3. The V end was cut by 3 bases, the J end by 2 bases, with 11 bases between. CDR3 DNA sequence: TGCGCCAGCAGCCAGCCGACAGGCTCCAAAAACATTCAGTACTTC. Translated: CASSQPTGSKNIQYF.

Notes on this clone: The sample holds other DNA sequences that translate to the same CDR3. The J gene is TRBJ2-7, the V gene TRBV28; D not resolved. V lost 4 bases and J 2 bases, leaving 3 bases between the germline ends. The CDR3 is 11 residues long. Germline V gene data show CDR1 as MDHEN and CDR2 as SYDVKM. CDR3 residues: CASSSPYEQYF. CDR3 coding DNA: TGTGCCAGCAGTTCGCCCTACGAGCAGTACTTC.

The J gene is TRBJ2-7, the V gene TRBV23-1, with 7 nucleotides matching TRBD2. TRBV23-1 is flagged as an ORF with uncertain function. The CDR3 covers 18 residues. Trimming at V came to 4 bases and at J to 5 bases, leaving 20 bases not matched to a gene. Written as DNA, the CDR3 is TGCGCCAGCAGTCCCGGGACCGCCTGCCAAGCGGGAAGGGACGAGCAGTACTTC. Amino acid sequence: CASSPGTACQAGRDEQYF.

The V gene is TRBV7-6, the J gene TRBJ2-5, with 7 bases fitting TRBD1. After removal of 6 bases from V and 4 bases from J, the junction contained 5 bases not matched to a gene. Germline V lookup: CDR1 SGHVS, CDR2 FNYEAQ. The CDR3 has 13 residues. The chain's CDR3 is CASSRSGGETQYF. The CDR3 coding sequence is TGTGCCAGCAGTCGGTCAGGGGGAGAGACCCAGTACTTC. Full variable domain (rest looked up from reference TRBV7-6 and TRBJ2-5): GAGVSQSPRYKVTKRGQDVALRCDPISGHVSLYWYRQALGQGPEFLTYFNYEAQQDKSGLPNDRFSAERPEGSISTLTIQRTEQRDSAMYRCASSRSGGETQYFGPGTRLLVL.

V usage is TRBV19 and J usage is TRBJ1-5; possible D gene TRBD1, 6 bases. This CDR3 is 17 amino acids long. The germline V gene encodes CDR1 LNHDA and CDR2 SQIVND (reference sequence). The germline V and J ends were trimmed by 8 bases and 2 bases, with 22 bases remaining between them. CDR3 in DNA: TGTGCCAGTGTCCCTGGGGGCAGGGAGGATGGCAATCAGCCCCAGCATTTT. Protein sequence: CASVPGGREDGNQPQHF.

V usage is TRBV6-4 and J usage is TRBJ2-7, with TRBD1 identical over 8 bases. V gave up 7 bases and J gave up 0 bases; unmatched junction bases: 11. The germline V gene encodes CDR1 MRHNA and CDR2 SNTAGT. The CDR3 consists of 16 residues. CDR3 nucleotide sequence: TGTGCCAGCAATACGAACAGGGGGATTGGCTCCTACGAGCAGTACTTC. Protein sequence: CASNTNRGIGSYEQYF.

This chain connects TRBV19 to TRBJ1-1, with D hard to call. Looked up from germline, CDR1 is LNHDA and CDR2 is SQIVND (reference sequence). This CDR3 has 15 residues. Trimming pared 5 bases from V and 4 bases from J, leaving 17 bases between. The CDR3 coding sequence is TGTGCCAGTAGTCGTCCCGACAAGGGAAGCACTGAAGCTTTCTTT. Encoded protein: CASSRPDKGSTEAFF.

This rearrangement joins TRBV5-6 to TRBJ1-5; 7 bases are a match to TRBD1. The CDR3 runs to 15 residues. V was pared by 4 bases and J by 3 bases, with 7 bases of the junction left unmatched. Germline V CDR1 and CDR2: SGHDT, YYEEEE. CDR3 DNA sequence: TGTGCCAGCAGCCTTTGGACAGGTATCAATCAGCCCCAGCATTTT. It translates to CASSLWTGINQPQHF.

This clone has only a few counts. The chain joins TRBV18 to TRBJ2-7; D remains ambiguous. Trimming took 2 bases from V and 0 from J, leaving 14 bases between them. This CDR3 is 16 amino acids long. Germline V gene lookup returns CDR1 KGHSH and CDR2 LQKENI. CDR3 sequence (DNA): TGTGCCAGCTCACCATCGATGGGCCGAAGCTCCTACGAGCAGTACTTC. This sequence encodes CASSPSMGRSSYEQYF.

The chain joins TRBV28 to TRBJ2-2; 7 nucleotides align to TRBD2. The CDR3 consists of 14 residues. The ends lost 7 bases at V and 6 bases at J; junction bases unmatched: 8. Germline CDR1 is MDHEN and CDR2 is SYDVKM. CDR3 amino acids: CASIGGSRAGELFF. The CDR3 region has the DNA TGTGCCAGCATAGGCGGGAGTCGAGCCGGGGAGCTGTTTTTT.

The V and J genes are TRBV7-9 and TRBJ2-3; 11 nucleotides match TRBD2. V shed 1 base and J 4 bases; nucleotides not matched to a gene: 10. Per the germline V gene, CDR1 is SEHNR and CDR2 is FQNEAQ (reference sequence). There are 18 residues in the CDR3. The DNA of the CDR3 is TGTGCCAGCAGCTTAGGGTTTGGTACTAGCGGGAGACCAGATACGCAGTATTTT. The encoded protein is CASSLGFGTSGRPDTQYF.

V is TRBV5-4 and J is TRBJ2-4; D gene uncertain. The V end was cut by 2 bases, the J end by 0 bases, with 9 bases between. This CDR3 contains 15 residues. The germline gives CDR1 SGHNT, CDR2 YYREEE (reference sequence). CDR3 protein: CASSLEKQAKNIQYF. DNA of the CDR3: TGTGCCAGCAGCTTAGAGAAACAAGCCAAAAACATTCAGTACTTC.